The next 4 T cell receptor beta chains were all read from a single sample in a study of T cell clonality in common variable immunodeficiency. TCRdb's table, derived via immunoSEQ multiplex PCR, lists solely in-frame clones and lacks some. The sample contains tens of thousands of clones, none occurring once; approximately 3.6% lies in the top ten. Sequencing input: peripheral blood mononuclear cells. Source of these receptors: a person aged 18 to 69 in good health.

This clone was observed many times. Here the CDR3 reads CASSLAGSNTGELFF. The DNA read from the CDR3 is TGCGCCAGCAGCTTAGCCGGGTCGAACACCGGGGAG. The V and J genes are TRBV5-1 and TRBJ2-2; D is undetermined. The CDR3 end is not reached by the read, which stops 3 residues before it; the germline J gene fills it in. V gave up 2 bases and J gave up 0 bases, with 8 bases separating them. CDR3 length: 15 amino acids. Germline assignment: CDR1 SGHRS and CDR2 YFSETQ. Drawing the rest from reference TRBV5-1 and TRBJ2-2, the complete variable domain is KAGVTQTPRYLIKTRGQQVTLSCSPISGHRSVSWYQQTPGQGLQFLFEYFSETQRNKGNFPGRFSGRQFSNSRSEMNVSTLELGDSALYLCASSLAGSNTGELFFGEGSRLTVL.

This clone has ten or more counts. Germline and junction disagree at one end, which may indicate a read error. The missing CDR3 end, 3 residues past where the read stops, is filled in from the germline J gene. The chain recombines TRBV7-7 with TRBJ2-2, with 7 bases aligning to TRBD2. Germline lookup yields CDR1 SSHAT and CDR2 FNYEAQ (reference sequence). The length of the CDR3 is 14 residues. The CDR3 protein is CASSASAGAGELFF. CDR3 DNA, as far as it was read: TGTGCTAGCAGCGCCTCGGCGGGAGCCGGGGAG.

This clone was counted many times. From the germline J gene comes the end of the CDR3, since the read stops 3 residues before it. This rearrangement joins TRBV20-1 to TRBJ2-3; maybe TRBD2 (7 bases). CDR1 and CDR2 (germline): DFQATT, SNEGSKA (reference sequence). The germline V and J ends were trimmed by 2 bases and 5 bases, with 17 bases remaining between them. The CDR3 has 15 residues. The CDR3 is CSARNLGGPGDTQYF. The DNA read from the CDR3 is TGCAGTGCTAGAAATCTCGGGGGGCCTGGAGATACG.

This clone was found many times. The read terminates 3 residues ahead of where the CDR3 ends, so the germline J gene completes it. The V and J genes are TRBV6-2 or TRBV6-3 and TRBJ2-1; TRBD2 matches 10 bases. This CDR3 comprises 15 residues. Germline V lookup: CDR1 MNHEY, CDR2 SVGEGT. The junction had 4 bases not matched to a gene; V was cut back by 6 bases and J by 2 bases. The sequenced CDR3 bases are TGTGCCAGCAGCCCTAGCGGGGGCCCCTACAATGAG. Residues: CASSPSGGPYNE. The CDR3 in its entirety is CASSPSGGPYNEQFF.